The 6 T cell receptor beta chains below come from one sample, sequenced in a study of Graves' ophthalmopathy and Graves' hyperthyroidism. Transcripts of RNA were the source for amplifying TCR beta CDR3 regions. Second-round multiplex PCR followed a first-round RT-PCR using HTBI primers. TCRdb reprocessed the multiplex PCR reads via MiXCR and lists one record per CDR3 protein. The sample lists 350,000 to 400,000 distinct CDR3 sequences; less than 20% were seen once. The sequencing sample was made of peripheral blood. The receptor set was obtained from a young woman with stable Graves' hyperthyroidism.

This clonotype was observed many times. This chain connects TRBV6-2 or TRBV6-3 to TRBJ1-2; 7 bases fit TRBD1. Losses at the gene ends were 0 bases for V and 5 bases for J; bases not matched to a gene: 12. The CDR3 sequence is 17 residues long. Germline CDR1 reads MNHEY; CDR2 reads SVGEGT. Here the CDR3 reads CASSYSATGLSPYGYTF. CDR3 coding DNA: TGTGCCAGCAGTTACTCCGCGACAGGGCTTAGCCCTTATGGCTACACCTTC.

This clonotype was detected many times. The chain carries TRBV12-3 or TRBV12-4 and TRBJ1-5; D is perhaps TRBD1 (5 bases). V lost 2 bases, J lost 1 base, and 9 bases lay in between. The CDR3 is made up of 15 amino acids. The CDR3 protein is CASSLSGRSNQPQHF. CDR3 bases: TGTGCCAGCAGTTTATCAGGGAGGAGCAATCAGCCCCAGCATTTT.

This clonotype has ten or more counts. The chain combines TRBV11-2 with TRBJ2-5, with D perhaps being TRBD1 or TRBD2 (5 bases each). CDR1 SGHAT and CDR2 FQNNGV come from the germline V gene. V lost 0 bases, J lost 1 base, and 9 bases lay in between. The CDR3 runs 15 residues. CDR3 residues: CASSLDKGPQETQYF. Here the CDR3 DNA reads TGTGCCAGCAGCTTAGATAAGGGACCCCAAGAGACCCAGTACTTC.

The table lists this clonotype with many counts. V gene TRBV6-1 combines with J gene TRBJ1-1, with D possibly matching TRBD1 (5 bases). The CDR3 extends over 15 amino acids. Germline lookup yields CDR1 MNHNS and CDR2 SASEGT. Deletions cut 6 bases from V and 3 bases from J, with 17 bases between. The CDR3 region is CASRRSSGSDTEAFF. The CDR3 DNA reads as TGTGCCAGCAGACGGAGTTCAGGGTCGGACACTGAAGCTTTCTTT.

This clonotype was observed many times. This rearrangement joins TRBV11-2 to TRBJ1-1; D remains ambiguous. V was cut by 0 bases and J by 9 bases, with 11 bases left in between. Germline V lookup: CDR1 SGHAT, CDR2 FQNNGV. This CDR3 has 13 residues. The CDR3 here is CASSLDGEDQAFF. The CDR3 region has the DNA TGTGCCAGCAGCTTAGATGGGGAGGATCAAGCTTTCTTT. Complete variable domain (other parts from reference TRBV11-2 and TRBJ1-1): EAGVAQSPRYKIIEKRQSVAFWCNPISGHATLYWYQQILGQGPKLLIQFQNNGVVDDSQLPKDRFSAERLKGVDSTLKIQPAKLEDSAVYLCASSLDGEDQAFFGQGTRLTVV.

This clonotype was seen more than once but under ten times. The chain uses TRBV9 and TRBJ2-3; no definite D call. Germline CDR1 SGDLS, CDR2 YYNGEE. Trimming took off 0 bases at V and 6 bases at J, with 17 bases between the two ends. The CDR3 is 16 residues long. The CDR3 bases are TGTGCCAGCAGCGTAGGTGCGTTACCCCTAAGGGATACGCAGTATTTT. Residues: CASSVGALPLRDTQYF. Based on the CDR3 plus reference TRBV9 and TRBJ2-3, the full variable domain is DSGVTQTPKHLITATGQRVTLRCSPRSGDLSVYWYQQSLDQGLQFLIQYYNGEERAKGNILERFSAQQFPDLHSELNLSSLELGDSALYFCASSVGALPLRDTQYFGPGTRLTVL.